This is a list of T cell receptor beta chains from one sample in a study of T cell responses to AZD1222 COVID-19 vaccine. Generated by immunoSEQ multiplex PCR, the TCRdb table keeps only in-frame clones and is missing some. The sample holds roughly 150,000 clones, approximately 90% seen once. The specimen was peripheral blood, collected on day 0 of AZD1222 vaccination. The origin of the receptors is an adult in good health. The CDR3 runs from the conserved cysteine through the conserved F or W. Fields, in order: CDR3 protein, CDR3 DNA, J gene, D gene, V gene, clone size. A D gene is named only where the DNA matches it firmly. Part of the rows lack a size; the others show once, few, many or a class for expanded clones.

CDR3 protein: CASSPPSSNEQFF; CDR3 DNA: TGTGCCAGCAGTCCCCCCTCCTCCAATGAGCAGTTCTTC; J gene: TRBJ2-1; D gene: NA; V gene: TRBV6-2/TRBV6-3; clone size: NA
CDR3 protein: CASSMRAPRVDTQYF; CDR3 DNA: TGTGCCAGTAGTATGCGAGCTCCCAGGGTAGATACGCAGTATTTT; J gene: TRBJ2-3; D gene: NA; V gene: TRBV19; clone size: NA
CDR3 protein: CANSLRDRFASAKNIQYF; CDR3 DNA: TGTGCCAACAGCTTGAGGGACAGGTTTGCCTCAGCCAAAAACATTCAGTACTTC; J gene: TRBJ2-4; D gene: TRBD1; V gene: TRBV5-8; clone size: NA
CDR3 protein: CSASRPPRGYEQYF; CDR3 DNA: TGCAGTGCTAGTCGACCTCCCAGGGGCTACGAGCAGTACTTC; J gene: TRBJ2-7; D gene: NA; V gene: TRBV20-1; clone size: NA
CDR3 protein: CASSISGHGSYEQYF; CDR3 DNA: TGTGCCAGTAGTATCTCCGGACACGGATCCTACGAGCAGTACTTC; J gene: TRBJ2-7; D gene: NA; V gene: TRBV19; clone size: NA
CDR3 protein: CASSANAGLAGTDEQFF; CDR3 DNA: TGCGCCAGCAGTGCAAACGCGGGACTAGCGGGAACGGATGAGCAGTTCTTC; J gene: TRBJ2-1; D gene: TRBD2; V gene: TRBV10-1; clone size: NA
CDR3 protein: CASSLEPISYEQYF; CDR3 DNA: TGTGCCAGCAGCCTGGAGCCGATCTCCTACGAGCAGTACTTC; J gene: TRBJ2-7; D gene: NA; V gene: TRBV28; clone size: NA
CDR3 protein: CASSPEVKVTDTQYF; CDR3 DNA: TGTGCCAGCAGCCCAGAAGTTAAGGTCACAGATACGCAGTATTTT; J gene: TRBJ2-3; D gene: NA; V gene: TRBV7-2; clone size: NA
CDR3 protein: CASSVGGLAGDEREQYF; CDR3 DNA: TGTGCCAGCAGCGTAGGGGGACTAGCGGGAGACGAACGCGAGCAGTACTTC; J gene: TRBJ2-7; D gene: TRBD2; V gene: TRBV9; clone size: NA
CDR3 protein: CASGRGVRPYEQYF; CDR3 DNA: TGCGCCAGCGGGAGGGGGGTTCGGCCGTACGAGCAGTACTTC; J gene: TRBJ2-7; D gene: NA; V gene: TRBV10-1; clone size: NA
CDR3 protein: CASSSQTGRFDGNQPQHF; CDR3 DNA: TGTGCCAGCAGCTCCCAGACAGGTCGATTCGACGGCAATCAGCCCCAGCATTTT; J gene: TRBJ1-5; D gene: NA; V gene: TRBV7-8; clone size: NA
CDR3 protein: CASRDTNNQPQHF; CDR3 DNA: TGTGCCAGTAGGGACACCAACAATCAGCCCCAGCATTTT; J gene: TRBJ1-5; D gene: NA; V gene: TRBV19; clone size: once
CDR3 protein: CASSEHPGGYNEQFF; CDR3 DNA: TGCGCCAGCAGTGAGCATCCGGGAGGTTACAATGAGCAGTTCTTC; J gene: TRBJ2-1; D gene: TRBD2; V gene: TRBV10-1; clone size: NA
CDR3 protein: CASRPITRGSYNEQFF; CDR3 DNA: TGTGCCAGCAGGCCGATTACTAGAGGCTCCTACAATGAGCAGTTCTTC; J gene: TRBJ2-1; D gene: NA; V gene: TRBV28; clone size: NA
CDR3 protein: CASSVGSGGPYEQYF; CDR3 DNA: TGTGCCAGCAGCGTAGGCAGCGGGGGGCCATACGAGCAGTACTTC; J gene: TRBJ2-7; D gene: TRBD2; V gene: TRBV9; clone size: NA
CDR3 protein: CASTASGIAETQYF; CDR3 DNA: TGTGCCAGCACCGCTAGCGGGATTGCGGAGACCCAGTACTTC; J gene: TRBJ2-5; D gene: TRBD2; V gene: TRBV6-6; clone size: NA
CDR3 protein: CATSRPRGTGGYTF; CDR3 DNA: TGTGCCACCAGCCGCCCCCGGGGTACGGGTGGCTACACCTTC; J gene: TRBJ1-2; D gene: NA; V gene: TRBV15; clone size: NA
CDR3 protein: CASSLGPGRNSF; CDR3 DNA: TGTGCCAGCAGCCTCGGGCCCGGTCGTAACTCTTTT; J gene: TRBJ1-1; D gene: NA; V gene: TRBV7-8; clone size: NA
CDR3 protein: CASSPMTGYTF; CDR3 DNA: TGTGCCAGCTCACCGATGACGGGCTACACCTTC; J gene: TRBJ1-2; D gene: NA; V gene: TRBV18; clone size: NA
CDR3 protein: CASSLLPGPQETQYF; CDR3 DNA: TGCGCCAGCAGCCTTCTGCCGGGGCCCCAAGAGACCCAGTACTTC; J gene: TRBJ2-5; D gene: NA; V gene: TRBV5-1; clone size: NA
CDR3 protein: CASSQPTGEAFF; CDR3 DNA: TGCGCCAGCAGCCAACCCACAGGTGAAGCTTTCTTT; J gene: TRBJ1-1; D gene: NA; V gene: TRBV4-1; clone size: NA
CDR3 protein: CASSRQGREQYF; CDR3 DNA: TGTGCCAGCAGCCGCCAGGGTCGCGAGCAGTACTTC; J gene: TRBJ2-7; D gene: NA; V gene: TRBV6-5; clone size: NA
CDR3 protein: CASILGYEQFF; CDR3 DNA: TGTGCCAGCATCCTCGGGTATGAGCAGTTCTTC; J gene: TRBJ2-1; D gene: NA; V gene: TRBV2; clone size: NA
CDR3 protein: CAIGGVWWHF; CDR3 DNA: TGTGCCATCGGGGGGGTGTGGTGGCATTTT; J gene: TRBJ1-5; D gene: NA; V gene: TRBV10-3; clone size: NA
CDR3 protein: CASSPHFGTGVYQPQHF; CDR3 DNA: TGTGCCAGCAGCCCCCATTTTGGGACAGGGGTTTATCAGCCCCAGCATTTT; J gene: TRBJ1-5; D gene: TRBD1; V gene: TRBV9; clone size: NA
CDR3 protein: CASRETGGARGYTF; CDR3 DNA: TGTGCCAGCAGAGAGACAGGGGGCGCGCGCGGCTACACCTTC; J gene: TRBJ1-2; D gene: TRBD1; V gene: TRBV6-4; clone size: NA
CDR3 protein: CASSMGLLYSEQYF; CDR3 DNA: TGTGCCAGCAGCATGGGACTCCTTTACTCCGAGCAGTACTTC; J gene: TRBJ2-7; D gene: NA; V gene: TRBV5-6; clone size: NA
CDR3 protein: CASTNPGIPEAFF; CDR3 DNA: TGTGCCAGCACCAACCCGGGGATACCTGAAGCTTTCTTT; J gene: TRBJ1-1; D gene: NA; V gene: TRBV6-5; clone size: NA
CDR3 protein: CSARDVGYTF; CDR3 DNA: TGCAGTGCTAGAGACGTTGGCTACACCTTC; J gene: TRBJ1-2; D gene: NA; V gene: TRBV20-1; clone size: NA
CDR3 protein: CASSLAGGNEQFF; CDR3 DNA: TGTGCCAGCAGCTTGGCGGGAGGGAATGAGCAGTTCTTC; J gene: TRBJ2-1; D gene: TRBD2; V gene: TRBV5-4; clone size: NA
CDR3 protein: CASSSDRGRSETQYF; CDR3 DNA: TGTGCCAGTAGTTCAGACAGGGGGCGGTCGGAGACCCAGTACTTC; J gene: TRBJ2-5; D gene: TRBD1; V gene: TRBV19; clone size: once
CDR3 protein: CASSEISGKETQYF; CDR3 DNA: TGTGCCAGCAGTGAAATTTCAGGGAAAGAGACCCAGTACTTC; J gene: TRBJ2-5; D gene: NA; V gene: TRBV2; clone size: NA
CDR3 protein: CASSIWGGNTEAFF; CDR3 DNA: TGTGCCAGTAGTATTTGGGGGGGGAACACTGAAGCTTTCTTT; J gene: TRBJ1-1; D gene: NA; V gene: TRBV19; clone size: NA
CDR3 protein: CASGQGDNSPLHF; CDR3 DNA: TGCGCCAGCGGACAGGGGGACAATTCACCCCTCCACTTT; J gene: TRBJ1-6; D gene: TRBD1; V gene: TRBV5-1; clone size: NA
CDR3 protein: CASSSAGAVNEKLFF; CDR3 DNA: TGTGCCAGCAGTTCCGCAGGGGCCGTTAATGAAAAACTGTTTTTT; J gene: TRBJ1-4; D gene: NA; V gene: TRBV28; clone size: NA
CDR3 protein: CASSLASGIRSGELFF; CDR3 DNA: TGTGCCAGCAGCTTAGCGAGCGGGATACGGAGCGGGGAGCTGTTTTTT; J gene: TRBJ2-2; D gene: TRBD2; V gene: TRBV7-8; clone size: NA